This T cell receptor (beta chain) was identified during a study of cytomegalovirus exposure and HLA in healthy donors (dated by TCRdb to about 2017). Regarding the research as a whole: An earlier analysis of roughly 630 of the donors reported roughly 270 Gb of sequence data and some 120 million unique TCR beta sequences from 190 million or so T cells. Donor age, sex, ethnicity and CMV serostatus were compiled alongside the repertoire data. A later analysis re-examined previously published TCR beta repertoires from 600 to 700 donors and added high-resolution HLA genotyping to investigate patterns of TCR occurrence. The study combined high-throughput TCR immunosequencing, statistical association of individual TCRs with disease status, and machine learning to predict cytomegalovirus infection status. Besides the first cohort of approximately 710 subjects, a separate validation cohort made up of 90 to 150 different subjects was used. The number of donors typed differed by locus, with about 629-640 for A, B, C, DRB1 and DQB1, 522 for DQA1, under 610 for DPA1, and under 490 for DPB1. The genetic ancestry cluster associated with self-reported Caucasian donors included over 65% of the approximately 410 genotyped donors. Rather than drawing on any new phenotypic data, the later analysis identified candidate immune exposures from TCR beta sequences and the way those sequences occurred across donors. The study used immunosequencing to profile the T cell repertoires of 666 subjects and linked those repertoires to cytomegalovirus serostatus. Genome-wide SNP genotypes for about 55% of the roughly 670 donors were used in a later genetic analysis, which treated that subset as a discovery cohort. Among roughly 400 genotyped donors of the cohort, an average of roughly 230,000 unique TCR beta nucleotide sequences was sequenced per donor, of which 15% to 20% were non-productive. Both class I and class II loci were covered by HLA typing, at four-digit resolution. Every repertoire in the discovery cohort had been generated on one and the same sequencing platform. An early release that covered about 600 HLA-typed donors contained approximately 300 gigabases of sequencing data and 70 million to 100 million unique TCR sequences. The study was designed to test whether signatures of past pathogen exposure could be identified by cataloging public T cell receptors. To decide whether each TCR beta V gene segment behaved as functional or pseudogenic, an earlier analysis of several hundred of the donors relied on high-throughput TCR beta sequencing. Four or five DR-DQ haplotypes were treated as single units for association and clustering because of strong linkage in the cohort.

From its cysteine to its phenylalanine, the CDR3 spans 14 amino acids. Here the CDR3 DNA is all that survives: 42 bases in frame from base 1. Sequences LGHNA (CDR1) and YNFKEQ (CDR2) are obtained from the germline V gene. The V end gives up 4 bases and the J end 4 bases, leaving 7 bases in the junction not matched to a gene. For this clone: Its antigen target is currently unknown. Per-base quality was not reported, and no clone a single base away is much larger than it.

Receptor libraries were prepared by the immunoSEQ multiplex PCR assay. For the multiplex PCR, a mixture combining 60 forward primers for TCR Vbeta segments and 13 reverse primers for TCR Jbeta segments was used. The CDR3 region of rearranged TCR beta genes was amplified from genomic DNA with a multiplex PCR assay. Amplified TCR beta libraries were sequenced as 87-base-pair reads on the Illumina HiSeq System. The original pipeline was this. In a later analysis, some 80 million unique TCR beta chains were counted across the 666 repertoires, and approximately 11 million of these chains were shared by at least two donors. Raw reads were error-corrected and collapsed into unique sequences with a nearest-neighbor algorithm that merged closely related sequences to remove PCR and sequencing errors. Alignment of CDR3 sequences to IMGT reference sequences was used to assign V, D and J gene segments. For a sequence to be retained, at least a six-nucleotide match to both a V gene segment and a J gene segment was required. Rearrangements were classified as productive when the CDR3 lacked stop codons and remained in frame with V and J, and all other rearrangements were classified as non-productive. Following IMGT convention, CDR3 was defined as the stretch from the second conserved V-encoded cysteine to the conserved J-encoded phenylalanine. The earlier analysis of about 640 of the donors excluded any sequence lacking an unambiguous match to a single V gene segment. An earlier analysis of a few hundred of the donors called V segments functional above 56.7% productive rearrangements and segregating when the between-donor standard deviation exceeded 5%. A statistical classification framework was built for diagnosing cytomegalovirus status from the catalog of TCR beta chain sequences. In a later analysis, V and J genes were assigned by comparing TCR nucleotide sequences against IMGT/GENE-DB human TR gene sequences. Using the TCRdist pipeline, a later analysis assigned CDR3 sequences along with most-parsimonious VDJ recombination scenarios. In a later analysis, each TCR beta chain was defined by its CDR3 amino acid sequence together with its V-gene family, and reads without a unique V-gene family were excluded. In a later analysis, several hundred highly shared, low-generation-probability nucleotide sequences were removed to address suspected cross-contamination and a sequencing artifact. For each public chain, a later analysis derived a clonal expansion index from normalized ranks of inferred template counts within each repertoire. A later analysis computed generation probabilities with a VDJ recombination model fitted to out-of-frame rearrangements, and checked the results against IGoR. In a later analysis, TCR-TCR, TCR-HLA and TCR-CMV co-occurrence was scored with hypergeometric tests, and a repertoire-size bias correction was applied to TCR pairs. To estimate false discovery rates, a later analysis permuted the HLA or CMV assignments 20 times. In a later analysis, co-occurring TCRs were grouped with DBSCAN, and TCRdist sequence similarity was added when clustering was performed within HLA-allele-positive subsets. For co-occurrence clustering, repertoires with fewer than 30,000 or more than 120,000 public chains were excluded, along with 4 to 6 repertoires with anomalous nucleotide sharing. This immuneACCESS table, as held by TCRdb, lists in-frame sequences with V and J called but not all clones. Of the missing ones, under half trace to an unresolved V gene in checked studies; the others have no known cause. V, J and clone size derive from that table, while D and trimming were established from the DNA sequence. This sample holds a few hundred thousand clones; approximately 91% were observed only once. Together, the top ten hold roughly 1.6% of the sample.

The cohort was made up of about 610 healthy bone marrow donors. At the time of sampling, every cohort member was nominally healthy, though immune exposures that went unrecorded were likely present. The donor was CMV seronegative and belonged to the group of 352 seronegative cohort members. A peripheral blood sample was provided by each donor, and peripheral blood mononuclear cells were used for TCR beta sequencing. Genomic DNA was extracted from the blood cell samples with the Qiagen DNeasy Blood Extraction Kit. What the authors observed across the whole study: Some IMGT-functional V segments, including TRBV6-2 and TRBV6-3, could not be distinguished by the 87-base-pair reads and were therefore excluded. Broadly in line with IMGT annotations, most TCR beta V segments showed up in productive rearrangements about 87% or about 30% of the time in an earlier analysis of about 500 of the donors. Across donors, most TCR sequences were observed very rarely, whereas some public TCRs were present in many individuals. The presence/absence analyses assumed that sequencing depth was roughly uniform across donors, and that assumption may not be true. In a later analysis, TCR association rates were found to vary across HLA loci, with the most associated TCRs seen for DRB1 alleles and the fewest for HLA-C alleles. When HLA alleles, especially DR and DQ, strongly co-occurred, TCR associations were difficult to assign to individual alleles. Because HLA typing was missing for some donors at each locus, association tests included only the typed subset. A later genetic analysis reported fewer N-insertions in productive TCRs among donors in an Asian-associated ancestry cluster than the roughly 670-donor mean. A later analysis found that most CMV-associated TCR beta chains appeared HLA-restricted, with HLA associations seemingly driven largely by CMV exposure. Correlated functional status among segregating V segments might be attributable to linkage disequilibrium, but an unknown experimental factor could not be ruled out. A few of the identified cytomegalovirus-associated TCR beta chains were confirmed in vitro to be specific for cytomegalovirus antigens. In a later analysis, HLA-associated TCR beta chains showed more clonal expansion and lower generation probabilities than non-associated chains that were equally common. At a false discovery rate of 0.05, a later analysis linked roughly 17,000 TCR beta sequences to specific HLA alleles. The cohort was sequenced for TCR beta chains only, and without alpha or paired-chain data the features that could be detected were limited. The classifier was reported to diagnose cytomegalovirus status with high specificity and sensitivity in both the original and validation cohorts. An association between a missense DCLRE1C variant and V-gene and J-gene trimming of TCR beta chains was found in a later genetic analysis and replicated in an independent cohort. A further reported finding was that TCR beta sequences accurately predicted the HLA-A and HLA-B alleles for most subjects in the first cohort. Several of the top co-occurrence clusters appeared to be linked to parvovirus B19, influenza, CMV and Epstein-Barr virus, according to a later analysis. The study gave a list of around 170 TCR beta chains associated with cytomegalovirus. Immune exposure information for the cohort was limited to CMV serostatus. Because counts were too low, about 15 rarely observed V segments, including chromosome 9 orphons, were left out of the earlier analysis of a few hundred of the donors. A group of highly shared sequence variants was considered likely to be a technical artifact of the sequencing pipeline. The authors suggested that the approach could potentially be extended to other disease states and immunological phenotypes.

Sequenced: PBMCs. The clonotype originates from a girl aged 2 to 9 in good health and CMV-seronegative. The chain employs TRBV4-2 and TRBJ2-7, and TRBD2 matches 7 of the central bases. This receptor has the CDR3 CASSPASGGYEQYF. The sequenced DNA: TGTGCCAGCAGCCCAGCTAGCGGTGGTTACGAGCAGTACTTC.